This is a list of T cell receptor beta chains from one sample in a study of T cell repertoires in cytomegalovirus infection. TCRdb analysed the reads with MiXCR anew, one entry per CDR3 protein. Of roughly 640,000 distinct CDR3 sequences listed, roughly 24% were seen once; the top ten hold approximately 8%. The specimen sequenced was CD8+ T cells from PBMCs. The receptors originated from a human donor in good health (CMV status not recorded). Some clones in this sample may be carry-over from other donors' samples. Each CDR3 is given with its conserved first and last residue. D genes are given only for firm matches. Not all rows give a size; the values are once, few, many and, for expanded clones, a class.

clone_size	v_call	d_call	j_call	cdr3_nt	cdr3_aa
few	TRBV6-5	TRBD1	TRBJ2-3	TGTGCCAGCAGTTCGGGACAGGGAGTAGATACGCAGTATTTT	CASSSGQGVDTQYF
few	TRBV4-1	.	TRBJ1-4	TGCGCCAGCAGCCAACCCAATGAAAAACTGTTTTTT	CASSQPNEKLFF
.	TRBV29-1	TRBD1	TRBJ2-2	TGCAGCGCCTACGGGACAGGGAACACCGGGGAGCTGTTTTTT	CSAYGTGNTGELFF
.	TRBV4-3	.	TRBJ1-2	TGCGCCAGCAGCCAGACACGCGAGGGGTCTTCCTACACCTTC	CASSQTREGSSYTF
.	TRBV6-2/TRBV6-3	.	TRBJ2-7	TGTGCCAACAGTTATAAGGGCGAGCAGTACTTC	CANSYKGEQYF
.	TRBV29-1	TRBD2	TRBJ2-1	TGCAGCGTTGTAGGGGGCTCAAGCGGGGGGGCGTCTTACGAGCAGTTCTTC	CSVVGGSSGGASYEQFF
many	TRBV7-9	.	TRBJ2-7	TGTGCCAGCAGCTTAGCACCGCCCTACGAGCAGTACTTC	CASSLAPPYEQYF
.	TRBV27	.	TRBJ2-5	TGTGCCAGCAGTTTAAGGGAAACGGAGACCCAGTACTTC	CASSLRETETQYF
.	TRBV29-1	TRBD2	TRBJ2-5	TGCAGCGTTGAACTAGCGGGGGGGCGGGAGACCCAGTACTTC	CSVELAGGRETQYF
.	TRBV10-2	.	TRBJ1-1	TGCGCCAGCAGTGAGTTTAAGAACACTGAAGCTTTCTTT	CASSEFKNTEAFF
.	TRBV6-5	.	TRBJ2-1	TGTGCCATTGGGACTGGAGAGCAGTTCTTC	CAIGTGEQFF
.	TRBV7-6	.	TRBJ2-7	TGTGCCAGCAGCTTAGAGTGGACAGGCGGGGAAGAGCAGTACTTC	CASSLEWTGGEEQYF
.	TRBV20-1	TRBD2	TRBJ2-1	TGCAGTGCTAGGGGGCTAGCGGGGGCATATGAGCAGTTCTTC	CSARGLAGAYEQFF
few	TRBV27	TRBD1	TRBJ2-2	TGTGCCAGCAGGGGGACAGGGGGGAACACCGGGGAGCTGTTTTTT	CASRGTGGNTGELFF
few	TRBV6-2/TRBV6-3	.	TRBJ1-4	TGTGCCAGCAACCGGCTCGGCTCGACTAATGAAAAACTGTTTTTT	CASNRLGSTNEKLFF
many	TRBV19	.	TRBJ1-5	TGTGCCAGTAGTTTGACCCCGTCCGGGGAGCAGCCCCAGCATTTT	CASSLTPSGEQPQHF
.	TRBV11-2	.	TRBJ2-2	TGTGCCAGCAGCTTCCCAGAGGGGCAGGCGAACACCGGGGAGCTGTTTTTT	CASSFPEGQANTGELFF
.	TRBV29-1	TRBD1	TRBJ1-1	TGCAGCGTTCCGACAGGGGGGAACACTGAAGCTTTCTTT	CSVPTGGNTEAFF
.	TRBV29-1	.	TRBJ2-1	TGCAGCGTTGGGCCCCCGGACGGTAGCTCCTACAATGAGCAGTTCTTC	CSVGPPDGSSYNEQFF
few	TRBV12-3/TRBV12-4	.	TRBJ2-2	TGTGCCATTAACACCGGGGAGCTGTTTTTT	CAINTGELFF
.	TRBV5-1	.	TRBJ2-3	TGCGCCAGCAGCTCTGGGGATAGCCCAGATACGCAGTATTTT	CASSSGDSPDTQYF
few	TRBV4-3	.	TRBJ2-2	TGCGCCAGCAGCCCGCCGATGGGCACCGGGGAGCTGTTTTTT	CASSPPMGTGELFF
.	TRBV20-1	.	TRBJ1-2	TGCAGTGCTTATGACGCTAACTATGGCTACACCTTC	CSAYDANYGYTF
.	TRBV2	.	TRBJ1-2	TGTGCCAGCAAGGGGGTCTACTATGGCTACACCTTC	CASKGVYYGYTF
.	TRBV4-1	.	TRBJ2-7	TGCGCCAGCAGCCACCGGGCCCATCCAGCCTACGAGCAGTACTTC	CASSHRAHPAYEQYF
many	TRBV12-3/TRBV12-4	.	TRBJ1-1	TGTGCCAGCCGCAAGGGGTTATCTGAAGCTTTCTTT	CASRKGLSEAFF
.	TRBV6-6	TRBD2	TRBJ2-3	TGTGCCAGCAGTTACCCCCTTAGCGGGGGGCACACAGATACGCAGTATTTT	CASSYPLSGGHTDTQYF
.	TRBV7-2	.	TRBJ2-7	TGTGCCAGCAGCTTGCTCCCCCCCCCTACTATATCCTACGAGCAGTACTTC	CASSLLPPPTISYEQYF
many	TRBV7-9	TRBD1	TRBJ2-1	TGTGCCAGCAGCTGGGACAGGGGGTACAATGAGCAGTTCTTC	CASSWDRGYNEQFF
few	TRBV4-1	.	TRBJ2-5	TGCGCCAGCAGCCAGGGTGACAGGAGACAAGAGACCCAGTACTTC	CASSQGDRRQETQYF
.	TRBV24-1	.	TRBJ2-7	TGTGCCACCAGTGATGACTCCGGAGGGCAGTACTTC	CATSDDSGGQYF
.	TRBV27	TRBD1	TRBJ1-1	TGTGCCAGCAGTTCAGGGGGGCCGAACACTGAAGCTTTCTTT	CASSSGGPNTEAFF
.	TRBV14	.	TRBJ2-7	TGTGCCAGCAGCCAAGATAGAATCGAGCAGTACTTC	CASSQDRIEQYF
few	TRBV19	.	TRBJ1-3	TGTGCCAGTAGTGTCACCCCGAGCTCTGGAAACACCATATATTTT	CASSVTPSSGNTIYF
few	TRBV29-1	TRBD1	TRBJ1-3	TGCAGCGTCGGAGAATGGGACAGCATCCCCGGAAACACCATATATTTT	CSVGEWDSIPGNTIYF
many	TRBV29-1	.	TRBJ1-2	TGCAGCGTTGGAACAGGATCGACTCAAAACTATGGCTACACCTTC	CSVGTGSTQNYGYTF
few	TRBV27	TRBD1	TRBJ2-7	TGTGCCAGCAGTTACGCCGGGACAGGTCTCTACGAGCAGTACTTC	CASSYAGTGLYEQYF
many	TRBV4-1	.	TRBJ2-7	TGCGCCAGCAGCCAAGATCACCTTGGCTCCTACGAGCAGTACTTC	CASSQDHLGSYEQYF
many	TRBV7-8	.	TRBJ1-1	TGTGCCAGCAGCTCGCCGGGAGGGTGGAGCACTGAAGCTTTCTTT	CASSSPGGWSTEAFF
many	TRBV7-6	.	TRBJ1-1	TGTGCCAGCAGCTTAGAAGGGACCACTGAAGCTTTCTTT	CASSLEGTTEAFF
many	TRBV7-9	.	TRBJ2-1	TGTGCCAGCAGCTTAGAGTGGGTGAAAGGACGGGAGCAGTTCTTC	CASSLEWVKGREQFF
many	TRBV20-1	TRBD1	TRBJ1-1	TGCAGTGCTGGGAAGACAGGGGCGAACACTGAAGCTTTCTTT	CSAGKTGANTEAFF
.	TRBV27	.	TRBJ2-3	TGTGCCAGCAGTTTCAGAGAGGAGCGCACAGATACGCAGTATTTT	CASSFREERTDTQYF
many	TRBV7-2	TRBD1	TRBJ2-3	TGTGCCAGCTCAGGGGGCATAGATACGCAGTATTTT	CASSGGIDTQYF
.	TRBV7-6	TRBD2	TRBJ2-1	TGTGCCAGCAGCTTTCCGGCTAGCGGGGGGGCACGGAATGAGCAGTTCTTC	CASSFPASGGARNEQFF
many	TRBV7-2	TRBD2	TRBJ2-3	TGTGCCGCCGGGGGGGGGAAACGACAGCCGTCCCCACCAGATACGCAGTATTTT	CAAGGGKRQPSPPDTQYF
.	TRBV19	.	TRBJ1-5	TGTGCCAGTAGGAACCGGGCGACCAATCAGCCCCAGCATTTT	CASRNRATNQPQHF
many	TRBV7-9	.	TRBJ2-6	TGTGCCAGCAGCACCAGAGGGTCTGGGGCCAACGTCCTGACTTTC	CASSTRGSGANVLTF
few	TRBV29-1	.	TRBJ1-2	TGCAGCGTCCACCTAACCGGGACCCCCGACAATGGCTACACCTTC	CSVHLTGTPDNGYTF
few	TRBV5-1	.	TRBJ1-5	TGCGCCAGCAGGTCAACACCGGGGGGCAATCAGCCCCAGCATTTT	CASRSTPGGNQPQHF
many	TRBV11-2	.	TRBJ2-3	TGTGCCAGCAGCTTAGTAGTCGCGGTGGGGACAGATACGCAGTATTTT	CASSLVVAVGTDTQYF
few	TRBV6-2/TRBV6-3	.	TRBJ1-2	TGTGCCAGCAGTTACGGGTCAACAGGCTACACCTTC	CASSYGSTGYTF
few	TRBV5-1	.	TRBJ1-2	TGCGCCAGCAGCTTCGGGGGAGACTACACCTTC	CASSFGGDYTF
few	TRBV6-6	.	TRBJ1-1	TGTGCCAGCCCAGCAGGGCCCACTGAAGCTTTCTTT	CASPAGPTEAFF
.	TRBV7-1	.	TRBJ1-1	TGTGCCAGCGGATTCCAAGTCCAGGGGTCGAACACTGAAGCTTTCTTT	CASGFQVQGSNTEAFF